This T cell receptor (beta chain) came from a study of blood T cell repertoires in COVID-19. Study overall: Samples came from the United States, Italy and Spain, spanning acute and convalescent COVID-19.

This CDR3 is built from 16 residues. Only in-frame clones appear in the TCRdb table, and some are missing; sequencing was by immunoSEQ multiplex PCR. In the table there are about 40,000 clones, around 87% of which are singletons. This TCR came from a man in his forties or fifties in a cohort sampled during active COVID-19. The sample was peripheral blood. The chain is built from TRBV1 and TRBJ2-7; the D call TRBD1 from the table was never checked on the DNA. TRBV1 is described as a pseudogene. CDR3: CTSSQERTDTAYEQYV. For the CDR3, the DNA is TGCACCAGCAGCCAAGAGAGGACAGATACGGCCTACGAGCAGTACGTC.